The 17 T cell receptor beta chains listed next were all sequenced from one sample in a study of beta chain features in type 1 diabetes. Every bit of the isolated RNA underwent reverse transcription, so sequencing read expressed TCRB transcripts. Sequencing used immunoSEQ multiplex PCR; TCRdb keeps in-frame clones, though not all of them. The sample consists of under 950,000 clones, roughly 16% of them appearing once. The sequencing input was naive CD4+ T cells from blood. These receptors came from a woman aged 18-29 years in good health.

The rearrangement joins TRBV27 to TRBJ2-7; no firm D call. CDR1 and CDR2 from the germline V gene are MNHEY and SMNVEV (reference sequence). V was cut by 5 bases and J by 0 bases, with 14 bases left in between. The CDR3 is 15 amino acids. CDR3 sequence: CASSPTHSSSYEQYF. The CDR3 bases are TGTGCCAGCAGTCCGACCCACTCGAGCTCCTACGAGCAGTACTTC.

The table lists this clone with a few counts. The CDR3 sequence: CASSLDGGTSFYEQYF. In nucleotides, the CDR3 is TGTGCCAGCAGCTTAGATGGGGGGACTAGCTTCTACGAGCAGTACTTC. The V and J genes are TRBV7-2 and TRBJ2-7, with 9 bases identical to TRBD2. The CDR3 has 16 residues. The V segment lost 1 base and the J segment 3 bases; nucleotides outside the gene matches: 7. Germline values: CDR1 SGHTA, CDR2 FQGNSA. Filled out from reference TRBV7-2 and TRBJ2-7, the complete variable domain reads GAGVSQSPSNKVTEKGKDVELRCDPISGHTALYWYRQSLGQGLEFLIYFQGNSAPDKSGLPSDRFSAERTGGSVSTLTIQRTQQEDSAVYLCASSLDGGTSFYEQYFGPGTRLTVT.

The chain is built from TRBV4-2 and TRBJ2-7; TRBD1 aligns across 7 bases. V lost 2 bases, J lost 0 bases, and 1 base stayed unmatched. Germline loops: CDR1 LGHNA, CDR2 YNFKEQ. The CDR3 runs 14 residues. The CDR3 sequence is CASSQWDSSYEQYF. The CDR3 nucleotides read TGTGCCAGCAGCCAATGGGACAGCTCCTACGAGCAGTACTTC.

J is TRBJ2-3 and V is TRBV18; D perhaps matches TRBD2 (5 bases). Trimming took 3 bases from V and 2 from J, leaving 12 bases between them. The CDR3 runs to 15 residues. Germline values: CDR1 KGHSH, CDR2 LQKENI. In DNA, the CDR3 is TGTGCCAGCTCACCTACCGAGGGAGCCACAGATACGCAGTATTTT. Translated, it gives CASSPTEGATDTQYF.

This clone was seen a handful of times. The chain is built from TRBV2 and TRBJ1-1; the D gene is possibly TRBD1 (6 bases). CDR1 SNHLY and CDR2 FYNNEI come from the germline V gene. This CDR3 spans 15 amino acids. Deletions cut 7 bases from V and 1 base from J, with 16 bases between. The CDR3 spells CASNGGGWKNTEAFF. The CDR3 DNA follows: TGTGCCAGCAATGGGGGCGGATGGAAGAACACTGAAGCTTTCTTT.

The chain couples TRBV7-8 to TRBJ2-7; weak D call: TRBD2 (6 bases). Trimming took 1 base from V and 3 from J, leaving 13 bases between them. The CDR3 runs to 15 residues. Germline V gene lookup returns CDR1 SGHVS and CDR2 FQNEAQ. CDR3 in DNA: TGTGCCAGCAGCTTAGAGGACGGGAGCGACTACGAGCAGTACTTC. It yields the protein CASSLEDGSDYEQYF.

The V gene is TRBV2, the J gene TRBJ2-1; 14 nucleotides match TRBD2. The CDR3 has 17 amino acids. V lost 5 bases to trimming and J lost 8 bases; unmatched junction nucleotides: 11. Per germline, CDR1 SNHLY and CDR2 FYNNEI. CDR3 nucleotide sequence: TGTGCCAGCAGTTTCCCGGGACTAGCGGGAGCATTGGATGAGCAGTTCTTC. Its translation: CASSFPGLAGALDEQFF.

This clone came up once. V usage is TRBV4-1 and J usage is TRBJ1-1; a possible D gene is TRBD1 (5 bases). Germline V CDR1 and CDR2: MGHRA, YSYEKL. Trimming shortened V by 4 bases and J by 0 bases, and 21 bases separated the two germline ends. The CDR3 consists of 18 residues. The CDR3 bases are TGCGCCAGCAGCCCGCGATCGGGGCCAGGATACATGAACACTGAAGCTTTCTTT. It codes for CASSPRSGPGYMNTEAFF.

V and J are TRBV7-2 and TRBJ1-2; perhaps TRBD1 as D (6 bases). Germline CDR1 SGHTA, CDR2 FQGNSA. CDR3 size: 12 residues. The ends were cut back, 2 bases at V and 8 bases at J, with 9 bases in the middle. The CDR3 loop reads CASSLNRVGYTF. CDR3 DNA sequence: TGTGCCAGCAGCTTAAACAGGGTCGGCTACACCTTC.

The chain recombines TRBV5-1 with TRBJ1-1; a weak D match, TRBD1 (6 bases). Trimming shortened V by 1 base and J by 0 bases, and 19 bases separated the two germline ends. This CDR3 contains 18 residues. CDR1 SGHRS and CDR2 YFSETQ come from the germline V gene. The chain's CDR3 is CASSLFGGAGIMNTEAFF. CDR3 DNA: TGCGCCAGCAGCTTGTTTGGGGGCGCTGGAATTATGAACACTGAAGCTTTCTTT. The complete variable domain, with remaining parts taken from reference TRBV5-1 and TRBJ1-1, reads KAGVTQTPRYLIKTRGQQVTLSCSPISGHRSVSWYQQTPGQGLQFLFEYFSETQRNKGNFPGRFSGRQFSNSRSEMNVSTLELGDSALYLCASSLFGGAGIMNTEAFFGQGTRLTVV.

Only one count was recorded for this clone. The rearrangement uses TRBV15 and TRBJ1-2, with D uncertain. Germline CDR1 reads LNHNV; CDR2 reads YYDKDF (reference sequence). The ends were cut back, 0 bases at V and 4 bases at J, with 9 bases in the middle. The CDR3 is 14 amino acids. The CDR3 here is CATSRDQYSYGYTF. In DNA, the CDR3 is TGTGCCACCAGCAGAGATCAATACAGCTATGGCTACACCTTC.

The CDR3 region has the DNA TGTGCCAGCAGTTTAACCCCAGGGTCAGGGGAAAACATTCAGTACTTC. This codes for CASSLTPGSGENIQYF. J is TRBJ2-4 and V is TRBV28; D perhaps matches TRBD1 (6 bases). V lost 2 bases to trimming and J lost 5 bases, with 16 bases between them. Germline values: CDR1 MDHEN, CDR2 SYDVKM. This CDR3 contains 16 residues.

The rearrangement joins TRBV7-2 to TRBJ2-7, with 10 nucleotides matching TRBD1. The CDR3 covers 14 residues. V lost 5 bases to trimming and J lost 2 bases; unmatched junction nucleotides: 3. Germline V gene sequence: CDR1 SGHTA, CDR2 FQGNSA. Here the CDR3 DNA reads TGTGCCAGCAGCCGGACAGGGGGAACCTACGAGCAGTACTTC. Protein product: CASSRTGGTYEQYF.

The V and J genes are TRBV7-2 and TRBJ2-1; no clear D. V was cut by 5 bases and J by 7 bases, with 9 bases left in between. CDR1 is SGHTA and CDR2 is FQGNSA in the germline V gene. This CDR3 region has 12 residues. CDR3 region: CASSLRRNEQFF. CDR3 in DNA: TGTGCCAGCAGCCTCCGACGGAATGAGCAGTTCTTC.

The chain links TRBV14 to TRBJ2-5; perhaps TRBD2 as D (6 bases). The V gene's germline CDR1 is SGHDN and CDR2 FVKESK. This CDR3 contains 15 residues. Trimming stripped 4 bases from V and 5 bases from J, with 17 bases between. The DNA for the CDR3 is TGTGCCAGCAGCCCCTCCATCGGGACTTCGGAGACCCAGTACTTC. It specifies CASSPSIGTSETQYF.

The chain recombines TRBV5-1 with TRBJ2-5, with 9 bases lining up with TRBD1. The J call may be wrong; the DNA end is better matched by TRBJ2-7. Germline assignment: CDR1 SGHRS and CDR2 YFSETQ. There are 15 residues in the CDR3. The CDR3 protein is CASSSLQGASYEQYF. CDR3 nucleotides: TGCGCCAGCAGCTCTCTACAGGGGGCGAGCTACGAGCAGTACTTC.

This rearrangement joins TRBV25-1 to TRBJ2-5; D possibly corresponds to TRBD2 (6 bases). CDR3 length equals 13 residues. V lost 3 bases and J lost 11, with 16 bases in between. Germline assignment: CDR1 MGHDK and CDR2 SYGVNS. The CDR3 here is CASSDGSAGEQYF. The CDR3 region has the DNA TGTGCCAGCAGTGATGGGTCAGCGGGTGAGCAGTACTTC.